The subject of this entry is one T cell receptor beta chain. MiXCR, run by TCRdb on the 5' RACE reads, gives a single entry per CDR3 protein. The data contain a few hundred thousand distinct CDR3 sequences, 6.5% to 8.5% of them seen just once; the ten biggest clones take up approximately 0.85%. This sample was included in a study of T cells after yellow fever vaccination. The TCR sequence derives from a man between 25 and 39 years old who received the YFV17D yellow fever vaccine. The sample was CD4+ T cells sorted from PBMCs, taken 15 days after the yellow fever booster vaccination.

Here the CDR3 DNA reads TGTGCCAGCAAAGGGGGTGAGCAGTACTTC. Residues: CASKGGEQYF. This sequence joins TRBV2 and TRBJ2-7, with D possibly matching TRBD1 (6 bases). This CDR3 spans 10 amino acids. CDR1 SNHLY and CDR2 FYNNEI come from the germline V gene. The V end lost 7 bases, the J end lost 7 bases, and 8 bases lay between the germline ends.